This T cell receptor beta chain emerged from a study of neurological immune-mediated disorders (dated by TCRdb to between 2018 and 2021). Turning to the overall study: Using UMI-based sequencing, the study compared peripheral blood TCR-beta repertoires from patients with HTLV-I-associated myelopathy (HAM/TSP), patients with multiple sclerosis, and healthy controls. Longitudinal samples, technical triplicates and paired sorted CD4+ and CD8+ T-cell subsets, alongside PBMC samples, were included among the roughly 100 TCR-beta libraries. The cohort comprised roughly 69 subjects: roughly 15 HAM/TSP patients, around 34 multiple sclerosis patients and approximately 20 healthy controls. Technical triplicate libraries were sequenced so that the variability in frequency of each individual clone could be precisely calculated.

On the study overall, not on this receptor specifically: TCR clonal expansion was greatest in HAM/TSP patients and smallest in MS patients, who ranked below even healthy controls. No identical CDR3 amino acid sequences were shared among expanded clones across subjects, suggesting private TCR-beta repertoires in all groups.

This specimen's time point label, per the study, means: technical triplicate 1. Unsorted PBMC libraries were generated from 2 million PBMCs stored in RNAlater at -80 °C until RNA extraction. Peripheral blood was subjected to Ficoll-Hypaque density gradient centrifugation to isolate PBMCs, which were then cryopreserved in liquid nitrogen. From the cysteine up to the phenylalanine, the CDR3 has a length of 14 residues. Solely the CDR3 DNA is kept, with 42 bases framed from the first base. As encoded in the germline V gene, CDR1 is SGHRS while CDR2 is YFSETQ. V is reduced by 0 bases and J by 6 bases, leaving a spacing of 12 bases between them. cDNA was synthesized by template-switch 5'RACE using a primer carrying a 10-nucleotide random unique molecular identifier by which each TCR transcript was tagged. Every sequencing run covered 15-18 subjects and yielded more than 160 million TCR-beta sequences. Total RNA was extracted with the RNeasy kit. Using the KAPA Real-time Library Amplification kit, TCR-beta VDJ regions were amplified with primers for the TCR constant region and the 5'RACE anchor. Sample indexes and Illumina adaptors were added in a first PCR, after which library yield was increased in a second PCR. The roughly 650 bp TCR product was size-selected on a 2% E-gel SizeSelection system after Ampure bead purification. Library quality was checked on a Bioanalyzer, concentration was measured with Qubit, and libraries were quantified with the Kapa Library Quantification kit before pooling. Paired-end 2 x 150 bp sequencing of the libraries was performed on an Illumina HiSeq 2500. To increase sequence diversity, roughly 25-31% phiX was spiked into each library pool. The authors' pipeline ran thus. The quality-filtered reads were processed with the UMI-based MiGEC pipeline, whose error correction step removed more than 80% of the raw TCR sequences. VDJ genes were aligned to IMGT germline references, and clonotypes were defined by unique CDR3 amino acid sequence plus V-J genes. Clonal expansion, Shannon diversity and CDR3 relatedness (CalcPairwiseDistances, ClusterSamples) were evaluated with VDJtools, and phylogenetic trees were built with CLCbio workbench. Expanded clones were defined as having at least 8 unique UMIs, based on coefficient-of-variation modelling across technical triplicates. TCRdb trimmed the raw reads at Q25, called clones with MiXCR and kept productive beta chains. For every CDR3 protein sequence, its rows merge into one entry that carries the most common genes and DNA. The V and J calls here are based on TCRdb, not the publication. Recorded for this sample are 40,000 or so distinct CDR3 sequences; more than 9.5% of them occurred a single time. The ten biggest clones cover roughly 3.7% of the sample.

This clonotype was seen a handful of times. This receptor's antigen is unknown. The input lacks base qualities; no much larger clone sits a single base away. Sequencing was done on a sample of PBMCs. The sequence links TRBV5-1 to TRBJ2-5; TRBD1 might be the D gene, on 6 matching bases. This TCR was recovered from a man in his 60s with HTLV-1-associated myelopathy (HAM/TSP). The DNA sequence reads TGCGCCAGCAGCTTGGAACAGGGCCGGAAGACCCAGTACTTC. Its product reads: CASSLEQGRKTQYF. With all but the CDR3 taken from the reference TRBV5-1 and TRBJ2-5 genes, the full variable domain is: KAGVTQTPRYLIKTRGQQVTLSCSPISGHRSVSWYQQTPGQGLQFLFEYFSETQRNKGNFPGRFSGRQFSNSRSEMNVSTLELGDSALYLCASSLEQGRKTQYFGPGTRLLVL.